This T cell receptor (beta chain) was sequenced during a study of radiation and T cells in renal cell carcinoma. Concerning this clone: Its specificity is not known.

Treatment meaning: treatment-naive control, cytoreductive nephrectomy. Clear cell pathology was present in this patient's renal cell carcinoma. Sequenced control tumors were from over ten males and several females, median age roughly 53. Study-level findings and limits: Dominant CDR3 motifs were more common in irradiated tumors than controls. Irradiated tumors had higher TCR clonality than control tumors.

Method: immunoSEQ multiplex PCR; TCRdb's copy keeps in-frame clones and lacks some. The table records 24,000 or so clones, more than 45% of them present only once. CDR3 size: 12 residues. V dropped 6 bases and J dropped 4 bases, with 10 bases sitting between them. Looked up from germline, CDR1 is SGDLS and CDR2 is YYNGEE. This receptor was obtained from a man aged 35-49 years with renal cell carcinoma. The chain carries TRBV9 and TRBJ1-2, with D uncertain. Sequencing used tumor tissue, obtained from a patient whose treatment was nephrectomy without radiotherapy. The CDR3 loop is CASTRYGYGYTF. CDR3 bases: TGTGCCAGCACCAGATATGGCTATGGCTACACCTTC.